This record concerns one T cell receptor (beta chain) sequence. The sample is drawn from a study of OX40 agonist ivuxolimab in advanced cancers. Across the whole study: Males comprised about 78% of the group, whose mean age was roughly 60 years (range 23 to 79).

The CDR3 is 13 amino acids. The ends were cut back, 7 bases at V and 3 bases at J, with 10 bases in the middle. CDR1 and CDR2 from the germline V gene are MDHEN and SYDVKM. Produced via immunoSEQ multiplex PCR; TCRdb's table is partial and in-frame only. Seen here are about 57,000 clones, 75% to 85% observed once, and the top ten hold roughly 3.2%. The receptor comes from an adult with an advanced solid tumor such as melanoma, head and neck, liver or kidney cancer. The chain uses TRBV28 and TRBJ2-1; perhaps TRBD1 as D (5 bases). The sample in question was CD4+ or CD8+ T cells sorted from blood, obtained in a trial of the OX40 agonist ivuxolimab. Written as DNA, the CDR3 is TGTGCCAGCAATAGACAGTTCTACAATGAGCAGTTCTTC. It encodes CASNRQFYNEQFF.